A single T cell receptor (beta chain) is shown here with its context. Germline V CDR1 and CDR2: DFQATT, SNEGSKA (reference sequence). The V segment lost 0 bases and the J segment 3 bases; nucleotides outside the gene matches: 10. The CDR3 is 16 residues long. This entry comes from a study of blood T cells in healthy people across ages. A second PCR of 7 to 11 cycles used a sample-barcoded 5' primer and a J-beta primer mix. TCRdb reanalysed the 5' RACE reads using MiXCR and keeps one entry per CDR3 protein. The repertoire holds about 1,500,000 distinct CDR3 sequences, with around two fifths as singletons.

The V gene is TRBV20-1, the J gene TRBJ1-1; TRBD1 matches at 7 bases. The material sequenced was blood. This sequence was found in a woman younger than 30 in good health. CDR3 nucleotides: TGCAGTGCTAGAGATTCCTACAGGGGAGGTGACACTGAAGCTTTCTTT. Translation gives CSARDSYRGGDTEAFF.